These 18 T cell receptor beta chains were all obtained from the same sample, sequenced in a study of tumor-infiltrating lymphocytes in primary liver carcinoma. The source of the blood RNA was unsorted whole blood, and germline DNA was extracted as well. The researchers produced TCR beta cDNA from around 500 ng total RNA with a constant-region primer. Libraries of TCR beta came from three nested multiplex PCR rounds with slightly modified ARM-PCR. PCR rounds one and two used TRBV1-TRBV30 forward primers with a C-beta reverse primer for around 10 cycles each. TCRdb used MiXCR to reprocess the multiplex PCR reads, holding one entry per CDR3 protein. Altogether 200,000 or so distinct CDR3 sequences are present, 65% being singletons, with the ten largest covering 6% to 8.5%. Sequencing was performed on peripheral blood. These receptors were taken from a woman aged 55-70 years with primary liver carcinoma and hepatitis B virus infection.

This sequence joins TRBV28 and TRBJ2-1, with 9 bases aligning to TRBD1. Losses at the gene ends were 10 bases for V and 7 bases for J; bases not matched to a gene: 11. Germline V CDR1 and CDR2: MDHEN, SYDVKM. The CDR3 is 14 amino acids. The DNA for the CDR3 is TGTGCCACCGGGGGACAGGGAGCACGGAATGAGCAGTTCTTC. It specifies CATGGQGARNEQFF.

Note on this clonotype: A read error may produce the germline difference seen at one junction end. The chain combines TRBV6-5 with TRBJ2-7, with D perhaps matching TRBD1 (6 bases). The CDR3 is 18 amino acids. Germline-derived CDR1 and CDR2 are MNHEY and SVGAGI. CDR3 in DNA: TGTGCCAGCAGTAAATTCCCTCCCGCAGGGGCGGACTCCTACGAGCAATACTTC. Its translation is CASSKFPPAGADSYEQYF.

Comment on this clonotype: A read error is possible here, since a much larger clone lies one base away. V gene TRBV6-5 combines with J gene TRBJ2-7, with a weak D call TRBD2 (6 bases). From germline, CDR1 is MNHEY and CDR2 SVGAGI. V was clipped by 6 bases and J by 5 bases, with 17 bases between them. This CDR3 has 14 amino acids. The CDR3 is CASSRTNGTHEQYF. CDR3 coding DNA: TGTGCCAGCAGCCGGACTAACGGGACTCACGAGCAGTACTTC.

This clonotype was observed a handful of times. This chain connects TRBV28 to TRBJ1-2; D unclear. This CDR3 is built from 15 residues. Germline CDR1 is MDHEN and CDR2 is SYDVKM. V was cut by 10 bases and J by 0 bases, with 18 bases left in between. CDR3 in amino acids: CAIRSGITTNYGYTF. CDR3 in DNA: TGTGCCATACGATCGGGGATAACAACTAACTATGGCTACACCTTC.

The CDR3 region is CASRLGQEKPNYGYTF. The CDR3 DNA is TGTGCCAGTAGGCTCGGACAGGAAAAGCCTAACTATGGCTACACCTTC. The chain is built from TRBV19 and TRBJ1-2; 7 nucleotides align to TRBD1. V lost 6 bases and J lost 0; bases outside the gene matches: 10. Looked up from germline, CDR1 is LNHDA and CDR2 is SQIVND (reference sequence). This CDR3 spans 16 amino acids.

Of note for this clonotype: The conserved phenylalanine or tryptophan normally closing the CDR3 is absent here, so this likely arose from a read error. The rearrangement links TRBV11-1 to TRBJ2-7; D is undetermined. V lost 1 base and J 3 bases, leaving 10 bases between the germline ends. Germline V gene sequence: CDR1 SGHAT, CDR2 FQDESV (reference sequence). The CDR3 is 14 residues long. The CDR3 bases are TGTGCCAGCAGCTTAGGGTGTGGAGTCTACGAGCAGTACCTC. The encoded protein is CASSLGCGVYEQYL.

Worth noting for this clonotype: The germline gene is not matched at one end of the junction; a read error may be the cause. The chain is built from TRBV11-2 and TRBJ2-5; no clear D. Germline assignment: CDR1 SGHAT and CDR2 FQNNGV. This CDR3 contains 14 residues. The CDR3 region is CVSSFVIARETQYF. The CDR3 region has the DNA TGTGTCAGCAGCTTTGTGATCGCGCGGGAGACCCAGTACTTC.

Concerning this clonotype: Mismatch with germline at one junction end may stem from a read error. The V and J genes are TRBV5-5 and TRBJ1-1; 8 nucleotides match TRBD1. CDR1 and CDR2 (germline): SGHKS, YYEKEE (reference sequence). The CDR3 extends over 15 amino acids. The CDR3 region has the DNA TGTGCCAGCAACTTGGAACCAGGGGGCTTCACTGAAGCTTTCTTT. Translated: CASNLEPGGFTEAFF.

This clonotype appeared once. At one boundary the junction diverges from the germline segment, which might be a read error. The CDR3 DNA follows: TGTGCGAGCAGTTACGGGAGGAGCTCTGGAAACATCATATATTTT. Translation: CASSYGRSSGNIIYF. This chain joins TRBV6-5 and TRBJ1-3; no reliable D call. CDR3 length: 15 residues. Germline CDR1 and CDR2: MNHEY and SVGAGI.

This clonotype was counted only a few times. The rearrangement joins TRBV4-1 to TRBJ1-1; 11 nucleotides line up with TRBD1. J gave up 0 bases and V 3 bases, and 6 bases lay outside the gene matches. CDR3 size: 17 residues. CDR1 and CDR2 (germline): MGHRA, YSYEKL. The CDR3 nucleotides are TGCGCCAGCAGCCAGACCGGGACAGGGGGACTGAACACTGAAGCTTTCTTT. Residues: CASSQTGTGGLNTEAFF.

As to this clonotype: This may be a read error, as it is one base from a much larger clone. The CDR3 nucleotides read TGCGCCAGCAGCCAAGATGGGAGGGCTCCCTACGAGCAGTGCTTC. It translates to CASSQDGRAPYEQCF. The chain recombines TRBV4-1 with TRBJ2-7, with 7 bases fitting TRBD2. Germline lookup yields CDR1 MGHRA and CDR2 YSYEKL. The CDR3 extends over 15 amino acids.

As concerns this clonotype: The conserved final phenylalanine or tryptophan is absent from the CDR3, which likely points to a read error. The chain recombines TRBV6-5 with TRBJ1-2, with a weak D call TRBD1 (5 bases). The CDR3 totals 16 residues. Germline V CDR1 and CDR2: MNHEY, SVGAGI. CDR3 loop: CTSSYDHGLRGNGYTS. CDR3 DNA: TGTACCAGCAGTTACGACCACGGACTGAGGGGCAATGGCTACACCTCC.

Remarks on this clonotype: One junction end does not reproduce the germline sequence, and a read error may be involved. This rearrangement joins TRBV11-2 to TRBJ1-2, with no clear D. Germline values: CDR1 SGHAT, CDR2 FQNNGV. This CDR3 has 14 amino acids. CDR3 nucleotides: TGTGCCAGCAACTTCCCCTACCCTAACTACGGCTACACCTTC. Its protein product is CASNFPYPNYGYTF.

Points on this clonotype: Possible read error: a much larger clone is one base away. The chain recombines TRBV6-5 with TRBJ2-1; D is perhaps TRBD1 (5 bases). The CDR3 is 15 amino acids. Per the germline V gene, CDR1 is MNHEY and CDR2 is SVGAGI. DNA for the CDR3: TGTGTCAGCAGGGTCGCGCCCTTTACCTACAATGAGCAGTTCTTC. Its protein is CVSRVAPFTYNEQFF.

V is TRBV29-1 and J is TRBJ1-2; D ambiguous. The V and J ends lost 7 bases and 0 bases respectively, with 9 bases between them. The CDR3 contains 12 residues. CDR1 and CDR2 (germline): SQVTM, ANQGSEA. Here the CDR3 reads CSARVSNYGYTF. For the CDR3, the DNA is TGCAGCGCCCGCGTCTCTAACTATGGCTACACCTTC. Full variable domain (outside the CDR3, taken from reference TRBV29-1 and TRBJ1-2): SAVISQKPSRDICQRGTSLTIQCQVDSQVTMMFWYRQQPGQSLTLIATANQGSEATYESGFVIDKFPISRPNLTFSTLTVSNMSPEDSSIYLCSARVSNYGYTFGSGTRLTVV.

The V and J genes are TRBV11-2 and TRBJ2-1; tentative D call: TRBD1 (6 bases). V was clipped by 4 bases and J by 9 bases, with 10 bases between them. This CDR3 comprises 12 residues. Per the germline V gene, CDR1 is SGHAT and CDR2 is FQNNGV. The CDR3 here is CASSSQGPEQFF. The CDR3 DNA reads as TGTGCCAGCAGCTCCCAGGGGCCTGAGCAGTTCTTC.

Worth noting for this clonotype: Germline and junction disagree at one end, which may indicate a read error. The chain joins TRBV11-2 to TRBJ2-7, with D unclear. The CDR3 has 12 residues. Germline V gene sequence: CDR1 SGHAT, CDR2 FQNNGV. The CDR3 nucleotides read TGTACCAGCAGCTTAGGTTTCTACGAGCAGTACTTT. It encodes CTSSLGFYEQYF.

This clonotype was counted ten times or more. The CDR3 reads CASNIPGQGEETQYF. The CDR3 DNA reads TGTGCCAGCAACATACCAGGACAGGGGGAAGAGACCCAGTACTTC. The chain combines TRBV11-2 with TRBJ2-5, with 10 bases that match TRBD1. The length of the CDR3 is 15 residues. The V and J ends lost 7 bases and 3 bases, in that order; junction bases with no gene match: 8. Looked up from germline, CDR1 is SGHAT and CDR2 is FQNNGV.